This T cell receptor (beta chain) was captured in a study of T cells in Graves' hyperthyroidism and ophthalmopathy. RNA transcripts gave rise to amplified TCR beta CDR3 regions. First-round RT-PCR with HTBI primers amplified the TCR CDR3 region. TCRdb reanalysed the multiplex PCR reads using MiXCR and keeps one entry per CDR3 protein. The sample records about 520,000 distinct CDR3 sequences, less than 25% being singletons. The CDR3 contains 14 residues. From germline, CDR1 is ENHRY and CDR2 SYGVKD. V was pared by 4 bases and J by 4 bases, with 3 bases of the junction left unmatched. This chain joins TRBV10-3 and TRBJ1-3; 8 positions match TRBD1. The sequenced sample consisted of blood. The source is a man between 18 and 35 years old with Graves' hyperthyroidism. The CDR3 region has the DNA TGTGCCATCAGTGTGGACAGGGAAGGAAACACCATATATTTT. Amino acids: CAISVDREGNTIYF.